This TCR beta chain was observed in a study of CD8 T cells in ankylosing spondylitis. In this sample, this clonotype turned up many times. As yet, its antigen is unknown. Library preparation for TCR beta used quantitative 5'-RACE with molecular barcodes. TCRdb re-analysed the 5' RACE reads in MiXCR, keeping a single row per CDR3 protein. The profile shows some 130,000 distinct CDR3 sequences, roughly 6.6% of them singletons. Germline V gene sequence: CDR1 MDHEN, CDR2 SYDVKM. Trimming cost V 5 bases and J 6 bases, with 10 bases left between them. This CDR3 region has 12 residues. Overall study findings and caveats: Disease-linked clones were reportedly significantly enriched in matched ankylosing spondylitis synovial fluid. Reactive arthritis synovial fluid and blood previously showed some of these motif variants. Among TCR beta sequences, a motif of several highly homologous variants appeared characteristic of ankylosing spondylitis blood.

Sequencing used blood, either unsorted or a sorted T cell fraction (not recorded which). This receptor was taken from a female donor with ankylosing spondylitis or in good health (not recorded which). The chain is built from TRBV28 and TRBJ1-1; maybe TRBD1 (5 bases). In DNA, the CDR3 is TGTGCCAGCAGTGGGTCGGGGGCTGAAGCTTTCTTT. Its protein is CASSGSGAEAFF.